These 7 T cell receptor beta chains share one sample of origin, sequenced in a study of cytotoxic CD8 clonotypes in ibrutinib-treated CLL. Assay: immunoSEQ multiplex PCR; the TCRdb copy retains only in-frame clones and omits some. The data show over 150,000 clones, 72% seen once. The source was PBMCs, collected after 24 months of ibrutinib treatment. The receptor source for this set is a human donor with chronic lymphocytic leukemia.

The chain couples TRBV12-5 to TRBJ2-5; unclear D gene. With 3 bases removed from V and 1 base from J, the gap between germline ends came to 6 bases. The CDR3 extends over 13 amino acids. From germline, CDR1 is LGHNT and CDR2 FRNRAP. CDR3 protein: CASGFSRQETQYF. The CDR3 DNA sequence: TGTGCTAGTGGTTTCTCCCGCCAAGAGACCCAGTACTTC.

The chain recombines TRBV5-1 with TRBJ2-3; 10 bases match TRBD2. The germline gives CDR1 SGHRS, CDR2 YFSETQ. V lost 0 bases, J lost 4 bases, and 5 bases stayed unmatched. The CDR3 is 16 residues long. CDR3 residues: CASSLEASGSSDTQYF. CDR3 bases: TGCGCCAGCAGCTTGGAGGCTAGCGGGAGTTCAGATACGCAGTATTTT.

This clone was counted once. The CDR3 nucleotides read TGTGCCAGCAGTTCCAATCTAGCGGGACGCACAGATACGCAGTATTTT. Its translation: CASSSNLAGRTDTQYF. The chain employs TRBV28 and TRBJ2-3; 9 nucleotides match TRBD2. Germline V lookup: CDR1 MDHEN, CDR2 SYDVKM. V lost 4 bases to trimming and J lost 1 base; unmatched junction nucleotides: 6. The CDR3 spans 16 residues.

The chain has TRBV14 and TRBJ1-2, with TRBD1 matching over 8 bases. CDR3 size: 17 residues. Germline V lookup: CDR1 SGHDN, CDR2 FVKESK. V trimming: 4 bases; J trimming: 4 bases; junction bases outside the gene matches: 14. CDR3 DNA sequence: TGTGCCAGCAGCCCTCTCTCGCCAGGGGGCTGGAGCTATGGCTACACCTTC. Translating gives CASSPLSPGGWSYGYTF.

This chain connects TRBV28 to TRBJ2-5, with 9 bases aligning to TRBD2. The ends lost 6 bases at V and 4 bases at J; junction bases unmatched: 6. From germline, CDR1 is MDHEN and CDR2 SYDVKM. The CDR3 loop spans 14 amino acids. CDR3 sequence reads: CASRVAGGRETQYF. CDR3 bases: TGTGCCAGCAGGGTGGCGGGAGGGCGAGAGACCCAGTACTTC.

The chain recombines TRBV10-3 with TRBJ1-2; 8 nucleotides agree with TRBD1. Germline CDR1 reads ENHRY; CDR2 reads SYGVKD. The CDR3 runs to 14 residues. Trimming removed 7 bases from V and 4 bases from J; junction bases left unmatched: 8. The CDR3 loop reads CAITPQGAGYGYTF. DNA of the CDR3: TGTGCCATCACTCCGCAGGGGGCTGGCTATGGCTACACCTTC.

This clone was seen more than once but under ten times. CDR3 residues: CASSVAPGVDEQFF. The CDR3 nucleotides read TGTGCCAGCAGCGTAGCACCGGGGGTGGATGAGCAGTTCTTC. The chain recombines TRBV9 with TRBJ2-1; TRBD2 is a possible D gene (6 bases). CDR3 length: 14 residues. V was shortened by 0 bases and J by 8 bases, with 12 bases between the two germline ends. Germline CDR1 SGDLS, CDR2 YYNGEE.